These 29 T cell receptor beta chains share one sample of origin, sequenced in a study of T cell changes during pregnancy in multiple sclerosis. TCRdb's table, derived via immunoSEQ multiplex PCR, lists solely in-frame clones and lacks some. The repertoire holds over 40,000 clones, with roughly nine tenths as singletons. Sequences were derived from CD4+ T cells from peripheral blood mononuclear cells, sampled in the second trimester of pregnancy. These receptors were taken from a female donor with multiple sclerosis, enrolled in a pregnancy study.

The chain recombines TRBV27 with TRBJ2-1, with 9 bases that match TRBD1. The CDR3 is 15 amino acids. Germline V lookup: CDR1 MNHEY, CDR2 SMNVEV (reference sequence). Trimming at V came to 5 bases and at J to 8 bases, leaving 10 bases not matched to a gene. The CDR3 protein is CASSLLGTGSYEQFF. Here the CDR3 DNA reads TGTGCCAGCAGTCTACTCGGGACAGGGTCGTATGAGCAGTTCTTC.

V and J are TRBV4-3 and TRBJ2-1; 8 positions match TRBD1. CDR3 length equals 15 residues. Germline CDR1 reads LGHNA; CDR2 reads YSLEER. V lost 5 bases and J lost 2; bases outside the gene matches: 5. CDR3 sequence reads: CASSSNRGTYNEQFF. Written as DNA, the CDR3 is TGCGCCAGCAGCTCCAACAGGGGGACCTACAATGAGCAGTTCTTC.

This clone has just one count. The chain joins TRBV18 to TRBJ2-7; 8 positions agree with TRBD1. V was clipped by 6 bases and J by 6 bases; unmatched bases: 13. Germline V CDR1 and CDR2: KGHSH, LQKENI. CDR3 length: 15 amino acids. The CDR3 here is CASSQVQGAASEQYF. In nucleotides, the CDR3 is TGTGCCAGCTCCCAAGTCCAGGGGGCGGCGAGCGAGCAGTACTTC.

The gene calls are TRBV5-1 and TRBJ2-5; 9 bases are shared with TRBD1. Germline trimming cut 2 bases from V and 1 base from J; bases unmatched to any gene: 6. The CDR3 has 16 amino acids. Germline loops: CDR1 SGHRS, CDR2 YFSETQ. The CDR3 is CASSFYRGRPQETQYF. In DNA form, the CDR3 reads TGCGCCAGCAGCTTCTACAGGGGGCGTCCCCAAGAGACCCAGTACTTC. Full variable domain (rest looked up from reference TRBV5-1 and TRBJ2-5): KAGVTQTPRYLIKTRGQQVTLSCSPISGHRSVSWYQQTPGQGLQFLFEYFSETQRNKGNFPGRFSGRQFSNSRSEMNVSTLELGDSALYLCASSFYRGRPQETQYFGPGTRLLVL.

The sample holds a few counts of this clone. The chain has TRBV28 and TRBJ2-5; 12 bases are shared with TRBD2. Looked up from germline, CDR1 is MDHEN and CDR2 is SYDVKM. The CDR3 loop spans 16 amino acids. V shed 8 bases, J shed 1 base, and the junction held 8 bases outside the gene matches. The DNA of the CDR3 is TGTGCCAGCCGATGGACTAGCGGGGCCTTCCAAGAGACCCAGTACTTC. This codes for CASRWTSGAFQETQYF.

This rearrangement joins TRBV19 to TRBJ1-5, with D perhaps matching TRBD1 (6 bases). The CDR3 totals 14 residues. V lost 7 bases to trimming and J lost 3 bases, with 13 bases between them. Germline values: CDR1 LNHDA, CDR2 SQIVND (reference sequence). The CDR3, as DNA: TGTGCCAGTAAGATTGACAGGACCAATCAGCCCCAGCATTTT. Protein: CASKIDRTNQPQHF.

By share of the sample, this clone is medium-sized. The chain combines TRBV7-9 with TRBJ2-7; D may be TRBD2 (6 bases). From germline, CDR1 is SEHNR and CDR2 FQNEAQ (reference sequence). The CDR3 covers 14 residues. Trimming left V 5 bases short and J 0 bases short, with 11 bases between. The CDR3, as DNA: TGTGCCAGCAGCACAAGGGACTTCTCCTACGAGCAGTACTTC. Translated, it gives CASSTRDFSYEQYF.

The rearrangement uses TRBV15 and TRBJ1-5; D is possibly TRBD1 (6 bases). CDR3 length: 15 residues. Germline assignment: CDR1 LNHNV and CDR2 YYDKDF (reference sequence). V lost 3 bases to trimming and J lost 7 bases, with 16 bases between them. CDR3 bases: TGTGCCACCAGCAGGGGGGAACAGGGAGAACAGCCCCAGCATTTT. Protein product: CATSRGEQGEQPQHF.

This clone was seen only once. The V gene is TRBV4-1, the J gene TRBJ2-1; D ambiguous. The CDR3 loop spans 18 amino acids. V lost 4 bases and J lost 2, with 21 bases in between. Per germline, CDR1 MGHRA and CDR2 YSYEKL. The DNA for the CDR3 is TGCGCCAGCAGCCCTGTGCCAGGTCCTACCGCCCCCTACAATGAGCAGTTCTTC. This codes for CASSPVPGPTAPYNEQFF.

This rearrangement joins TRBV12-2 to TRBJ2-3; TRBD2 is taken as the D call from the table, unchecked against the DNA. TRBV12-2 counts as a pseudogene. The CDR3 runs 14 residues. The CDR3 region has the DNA TGTGCAAGTCGGAAAAAGACTAGCGGAGATACGCAGTATTTT. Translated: CASRKKTSGDTQYF.

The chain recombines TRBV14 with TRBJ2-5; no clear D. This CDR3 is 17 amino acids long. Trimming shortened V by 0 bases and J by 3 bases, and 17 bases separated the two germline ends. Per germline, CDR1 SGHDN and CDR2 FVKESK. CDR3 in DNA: TGTGCCAGCAGCCAAGATCATAAACTTCTCCCCAAAGAGACCCAGTACTTC. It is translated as CASSQDHKLLPKETQYF.

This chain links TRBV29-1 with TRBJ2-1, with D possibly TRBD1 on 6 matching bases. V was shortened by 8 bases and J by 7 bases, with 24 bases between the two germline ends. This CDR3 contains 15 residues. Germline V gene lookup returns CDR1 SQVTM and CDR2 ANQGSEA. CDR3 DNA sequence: TGCAGCCCGGCACGGAACCGAGGGGGTCGGAATGAGCAGTTCTTC. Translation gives CSPARNRGGRNEQFF.

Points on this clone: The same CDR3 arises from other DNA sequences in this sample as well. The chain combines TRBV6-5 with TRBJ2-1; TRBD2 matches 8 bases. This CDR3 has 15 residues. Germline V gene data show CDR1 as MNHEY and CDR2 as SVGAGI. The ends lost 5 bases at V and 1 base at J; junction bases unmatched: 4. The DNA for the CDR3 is TGTGCCAGCAGTCGAGCGGGAGCATCCTACAATGAGCAGTTCTTC. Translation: CASSRAGASYNEQFF.

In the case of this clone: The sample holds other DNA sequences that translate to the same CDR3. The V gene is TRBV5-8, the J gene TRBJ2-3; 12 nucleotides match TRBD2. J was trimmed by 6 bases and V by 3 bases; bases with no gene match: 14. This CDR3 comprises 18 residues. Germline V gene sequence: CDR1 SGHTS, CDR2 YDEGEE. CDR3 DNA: TGTGCCAGCAGCTCCGGACTAGCGGGGCACAAAGTCGGGGATACGCAGTATTTT. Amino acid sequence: CASSSGLAGHKVGDTQYF.

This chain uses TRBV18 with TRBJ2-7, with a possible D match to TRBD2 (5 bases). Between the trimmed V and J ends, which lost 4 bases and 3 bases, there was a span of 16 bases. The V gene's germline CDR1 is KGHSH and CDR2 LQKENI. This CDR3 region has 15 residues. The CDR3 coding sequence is TGTGCCAGCTCACGGGAGCCGGGGATTCACTACGAGCAGTACTTC. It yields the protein CASSREPGIHYEQYF.

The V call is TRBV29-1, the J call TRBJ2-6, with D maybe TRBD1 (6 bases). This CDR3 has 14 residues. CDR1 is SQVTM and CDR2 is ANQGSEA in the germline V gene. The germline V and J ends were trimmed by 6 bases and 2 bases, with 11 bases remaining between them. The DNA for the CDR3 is TGCAGCGTGACCAGGGGTACTGGGGCCAACGTCCTGACTTTC. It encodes CSVTRGTGANVLTF.

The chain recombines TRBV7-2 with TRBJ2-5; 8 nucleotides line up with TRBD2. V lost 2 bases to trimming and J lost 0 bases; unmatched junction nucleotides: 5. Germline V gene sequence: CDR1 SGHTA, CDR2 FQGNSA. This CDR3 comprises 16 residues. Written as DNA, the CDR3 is TGTGCCAGCAGCTTAACTAGCGGAATGTACCAAGAGACCCAGTACTTC. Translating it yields CASSLTSGMYQETQYF.

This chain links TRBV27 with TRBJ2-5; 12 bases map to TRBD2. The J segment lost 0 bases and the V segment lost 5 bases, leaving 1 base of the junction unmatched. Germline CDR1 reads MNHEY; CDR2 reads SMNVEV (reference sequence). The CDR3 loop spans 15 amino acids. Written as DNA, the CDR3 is TGTGCCAGCAGTCTAGCGGGAGGGTACCAAGAGACCCAGTACTTC. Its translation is CASSLAGGYQETQYF.

CDR3 sequence (DNA): TGTGCCAGCAGTTTCCTTCGACAGGGAGGAGTATACGAGCAGTACTTC. It yields the protein CASSFLRQGGVYEQYF. The rearrangement joins TRBV27 to TRBJ2-7, with TRBD1 as a possible D gene (7 bases). V lost 3 bases and J lost 4, with 19 bases in between. The CDR3 runs 16 residues. Germline CDR1 reads MNHEY; CDR2 reads SMNVEV (reference sequence).

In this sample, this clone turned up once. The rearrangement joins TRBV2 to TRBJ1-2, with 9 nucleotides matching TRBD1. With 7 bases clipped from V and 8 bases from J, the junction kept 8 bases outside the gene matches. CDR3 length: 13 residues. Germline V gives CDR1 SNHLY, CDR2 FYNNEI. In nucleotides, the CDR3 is TGTGCCAGCATCATAAACAGGGGGCGCGGCTACACCTTC. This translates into CASIINRGRGYTF.

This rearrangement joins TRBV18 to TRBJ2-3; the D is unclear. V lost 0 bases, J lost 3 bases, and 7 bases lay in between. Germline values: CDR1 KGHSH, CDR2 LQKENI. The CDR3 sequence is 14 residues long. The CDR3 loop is CASSPPQATDTQYF. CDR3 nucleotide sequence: TGTGCCAGCTCACCACCGCAGGCAACAGATACGCAGTATTTT.

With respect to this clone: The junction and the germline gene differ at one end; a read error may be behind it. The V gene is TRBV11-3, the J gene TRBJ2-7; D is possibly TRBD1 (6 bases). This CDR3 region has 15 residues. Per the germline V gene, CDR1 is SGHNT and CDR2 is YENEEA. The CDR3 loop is CANSLDAAGVGEQYF. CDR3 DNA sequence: TGTGCCAACAGCTTAGATGCGGCAGGGGTCGGTGAGCAGTACTTC.

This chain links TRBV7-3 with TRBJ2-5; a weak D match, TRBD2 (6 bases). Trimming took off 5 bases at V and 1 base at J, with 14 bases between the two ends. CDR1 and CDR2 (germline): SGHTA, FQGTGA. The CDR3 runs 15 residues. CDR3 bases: TGTGCCAGCAGCCAGGGCCCGGGACTCCAAGAGACCCAGTACTTC. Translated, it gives CASSQGPGLQETQYF.

The CDR3 region is CSVARQGNEKLFF. CDR3 coding DNA: TGCAGCGTTGCTCGGCAGGGGAATGAAAAACTGTTTTTT. The rearrangement uses TRBV29-1 and TRBJ1-4; D is possibly TRBD1 (6 bases). V was clipped by 4 bases and J by 5 bases, with 11 bases between them. The CDR3 runs 13 residues. The germline V gene encodes CDR1 SQVTM and CDR2 ANQGSEA.

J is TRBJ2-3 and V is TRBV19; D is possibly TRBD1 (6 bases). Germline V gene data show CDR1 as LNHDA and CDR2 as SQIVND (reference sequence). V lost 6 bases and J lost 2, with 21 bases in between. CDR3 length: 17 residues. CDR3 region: CASSQQLAGVVTDTQYF. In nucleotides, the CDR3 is TGTGCCAGTAGCCAACAATTGGCAGGGGTGGTCACAGATACGCAGTATTTT. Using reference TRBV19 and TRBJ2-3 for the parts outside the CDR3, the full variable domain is DGGITQSPKYLFRKEGQNVTLSCEQNLNHDAMYWYRQDPGQGLRLIYYSQIVNDFQKGDIAEGYSVSREKKESFPLTVTSAQKNPTAFYLCASSQQLAGVVTDTQYFGPGTRLTVL.

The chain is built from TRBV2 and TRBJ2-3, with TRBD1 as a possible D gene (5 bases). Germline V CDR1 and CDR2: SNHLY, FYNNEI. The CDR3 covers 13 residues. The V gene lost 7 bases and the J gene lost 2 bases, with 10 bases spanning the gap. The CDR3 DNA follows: TGTGCCAGCAATCAGGACAACACAGATACGCAGTATTTT. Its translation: CASNQDNTDTQYF.

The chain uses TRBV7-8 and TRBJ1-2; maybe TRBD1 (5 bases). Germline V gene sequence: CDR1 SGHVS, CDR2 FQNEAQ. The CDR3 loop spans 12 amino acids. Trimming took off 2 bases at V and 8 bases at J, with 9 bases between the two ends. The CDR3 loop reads CASSLIRTGYTF. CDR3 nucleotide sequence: TGTGCCAGCAGCTTAATACGGACAGGCTACACCTTC.

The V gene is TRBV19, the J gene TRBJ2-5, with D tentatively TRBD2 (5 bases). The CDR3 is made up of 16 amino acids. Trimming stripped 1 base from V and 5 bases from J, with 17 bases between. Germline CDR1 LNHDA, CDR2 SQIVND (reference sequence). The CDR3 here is CASSIVGSLRGETQYF. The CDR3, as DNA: TGTGCCAGTAGTATAGTGGGCAGTCTCCGAGGGGAGACCCAGTACTTC.

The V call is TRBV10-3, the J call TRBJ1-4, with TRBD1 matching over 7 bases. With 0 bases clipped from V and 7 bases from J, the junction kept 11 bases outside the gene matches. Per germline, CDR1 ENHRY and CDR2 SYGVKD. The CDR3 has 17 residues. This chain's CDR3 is CAISESVTGSPSEKLFF. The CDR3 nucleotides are TGTGCCATCAGTGAGTCGGTGACAGGGTCTCCCAGTGAAAAACTGTTTTTT.